This T cell receptor beta chain was identified in a study of glioma-infiltrating T cells after dendritic cell vaccination listed by TCRdb under 2016. For the wider study: The cohort included about 15 glioblastoma patients drawn from Phase I and II dendritic cell vaccination trials, of whom 9 were newly diagnosed and 6 had recurrent disease. Each patient got three intradermal injections of the dendritic cell vaccine, spaced at biweekly intervals, in the arm below the axilla. The vaccine was prepared from monocyte-derived dendritic cells that were cultured for seven days with IL-4 and GM-CSF and then pulsed overnight with autologous tumor lysate. Tumor-infiltrating lymphocyte content was quantified and tumor and blood repertoires were compared in dendritic cell-vaccinated glioblastoma patients by deep sequencing of TCR beta CDR3 regions. TCR sequencing metrics, including TIL content and tumor-blood repertoire overlap, were correlated with survival after dendritic cell vaccination. Autologous tumor lysate-pulsed dendritic cell vaccination was administered to the patients between about 2003 and 2012.

TCRB CDR3 regions were amplified from approximately 2 ug genomic DNA, or all available DNA if less, using the immunoSEQ assay. The multiplex PCR employed 60 forward primers targeting TCR V beta segments and 13 reverse primers targeting J beta segments. To estimate reads per starting template, synthetic control templates were spiked into each sample at limiting dilution. Sequencing produced 87 bp reads on the Illumina HiSeq System. From the authors' description of their analysis: PCR and sequencing errors were removed by merging closely related sequences with a nearest neighbor algorithm. TCR overlap was measured as the percentage of unique tumor TCR beta sequences that were also present in the peripheral blood of the same patient. Drawn from immuneACCESS, this table holds only the in-frame rearrangements with V and J called that TCRdb kept. Clones are partly lost; checked studies trace under half to an unresolved V gene and leave the rest unexplained. The V and J calls and clone size come from that table; D and trimming were worked out from the DNA. The sample table records 20,000 or so clones; less than 85% of these occur just once. In total, the top ten clones hold about 34% of the sample.

Selection of patients required sufficient residual fresh-frozen tumor tissue and over two years of available survival data. Molecular status otherwise varied across the glioblastoma patients, but none of them carried an isocitrate dehydrogenase mutation. PBMC collection took place before vaccination, two weeks after the third vaccination, and at tumor progression if progression occurred. Genomic DNA was extracted with the Qiagen DNeasy Blood extraction Kit. The CDR3 starts with the cysteine, ends with the phenylalanine, and has 15 residues. The read is trimmed to its CDR3 DNA, 45 bases read in frame from base 1. V lost 1 base and J lost 3 bases, and the count of bases not matched to a germline gene is 1. In the germline V gene (reference sequence), CDR1 corresponds to SGHNT and CDR2 to YYREEE. For this clone: The antigen it binds to is not known. No base quality information exists; no much larger clone differs at one position.

Points the paper makes about the study in general: Longer time to progression and overall survival after dendritic cell vaccination were predicted by higher estimated pretreatment TIL content. The three-group TCR overlap response model was characterized as speculative, and prospective validation of the model was stated to be required. No direct relationship between TCR clonality and survival was found, suggesting that a diverse polyclonal response may matter. The cohort was small and heterogeneous, with few patients having full blood and tumor sets and even fewer initial-recurrent tumor pairs.

The TCR comes from a human donor with glioblastoma. Rearrangement joined TRBV5-4 to TRBJ2-7; 13 middle bases align to TRBD2. The source was blood, collected before dendritic cell vaccination. The CDR3 protein sequence reads: CASSLRTSGGYEQYF. Here is the DNA: TGTGCCAGCAGCTTGAGGACTAGCGGGGGCTACGAGCAGTACTTC. The full variable domain, completed from the reference TRBV5-4 and TRBJ2-7 proteins outside the CDR3, reads ETGVTQSPTHLIKTRGQQVTLRCSSQSGHNTVSWYQQALGQGPQFIFQYYREEENGRGNFPPRFSGLQFPNYSSELNVNALELDDSALYLCASSLRTSGGYEQYFGPGTRLTVT.